Listed below are T cell receptor beta chains from one sample, sequenced in a study of blood T cell repertoires in COVID-19. TCRdb keeps only in-frame clones here, not all; method: immunoSEQ multiplex PCR. The data hold about 130,000 clones, with about four fifths observed a single time. Specimen: peripheral blood. The receptors derive from a man between 40 and 49 years old with active or convalescent COVID-19. The CDR3 runs from the conserved cysteine through the conserved F or W. A D gene is named only where the DNA matches it firmly. Only part of the rows carry a size: once, few, many, or a class if the clone is expanded.

TRBJ1-5 | NA | TRBV7-9 | TRBD1 | TGTGCCAGCAGCACTGGGACAGACAATCAGCCCCAGCATTTT | CASSTGTDNQPQHF
TRBJ1-2 | many | TRBV2 | NA | TGTGCCAGCAGTGCGGACGGGAATTTTTATGGCTACACCTTC | CASSADGNFYGYTF
TRBJ2-3 | few | TRBV7-2 | NA | TGTGCCAGCAGCCCAAGGGGGGGAAGCACAGATACGCAGTATTTT | CASSPRGGSTDTQYF
TRBJ2-2 | NA | TRBV5-4 | NA | TGTGCCAGCAGCATCCAGGGCCCCGGGGAGCTGTTTTTT | CASSIQGPGELFF
TRBJ1-2 | NA | TRBV12-3/TRBV12-4 | NA | TGTGCCAGCACCCCGGTACAGAACTATGGCTACACCTTC | CASTPVQNYGYTF
TRBJ2-2 | few | TRBV4-1 | NA | TGCGCCAGCAGCCAAGACGGTGGGACATTAAACACCGGGGAGCTGTTTTTT | CASSQDGGTLNTGELFF
TRBJ2-3 | once | TRBV2 | TRBD2 | TGTGCCAGCAGGGACAGGACTAGCGTTTCCACAGATACGCAGTATTTT | CASRDRTSVSTDTQYF
TRBJ2-7 | NA | TRBV30 | NA | TGTGCCTGGAGTGTAGGGGGGGGCGAGCAGTACTTC | CAWSVGGGEQYF
TRBJ1-5 | NA | TRBV7-6 | NA | TGTGCCAGCAGCGCAACTGGGGAGATCCATCAGCCCCAGCATTTT | CASSATGEIHQPQHF
TRBJ2-5 | once | TRBV4-2 | TRBD2 | TGTGCCAGCAGCCGGGACCGCGGGGGGGAGACCCAGTACTTC | CASSRDRGGETQYF
TRBJ2-1 | once | TRBV18 | TRBD2 | TGTGCCAGCTCACCCGGGACTAGCGCTCATGTCGGGCAGTTCTTC | CASSPGTSAHVGQFF
TRBJ1-1 | NA | TRBV27 | NA | TGTGCCAGCAGTTTCAGGGAGAACACTGAAGCTTTCTTT | CASSFRENTEAFF
TRBJ2-2 | NA | TRBV29-1 | TRBD1 | TGCAGCGTTGTAGCAGGGGGCATCACCGGGGAGCTGTTTTTT | CSVVAGGITGELFF
TRBJ2-7 | few | TRBV9 | NA | TGTGCCAGCAGCGTAGGAGAGGGTTCCTACGAGCAGTACTTC | CASSVGEGSYEQYF
TRBJ1-2 | NA | TRBV19 | TRBD1 | TGTGCCAGTAGTATCAGACAGGGAGGACACTATGGCTACACCTTC | CASSIRQGGHYGYTF
TRBJ2-2 | NA | TRBV7-3 | NA | TGTGCCAGCAGCAGAGCGGGGCAGGGGGCGCCGAACACCGGGGAGCTGTTTTTT | CASSRAGQGAPNTGELFF
TRBJ2-3 | many | TRBV6-5 | TRBD1 | TGTGCCAGCATGTCCGGACAGGGAACAGATACGCAGTATTTT | CASMSGQGTDTQYF
TRBJ2-7 | NA | TRBV5-1 | NA | TGCGCCAGCAGCTTGGAGAGCTCCTACGAGCAGTACTTC | CASSLESSYEQYF
TRBJ1-5 | NA | TRBV19 | TRBD1 | TGTGCCAGTAGCGAAACCGGGACAGGGGGCATTCAGCCCCAGCATTTT | CASSETGTGGIQPQHF
TRBJ2-7 | NA | TRBV9 | NA | TGTGCCAGCGGAGGGACAGTCTACGAGCAGTACTTC | CASGGTVYEQYF
TRBJ1-1 | NA | TRBV15 | NA | TGTGCCACCAGCCCCTCCACCCCGGGGAGGACTGAAGCTTTCTTT | CATSPSTPGRTEAFF
TRBJ1-4 | few | TRBV4-2 | TRBD1 | TGTGCCAGCAGCCAAGATAGGGACAGGGACGAAAAACTGTTTTTT | CASSQDRDRDEKLFF
TRBJ1-4 | NA | TRBV27 | NA | TGTGCCAGCAGTTTTCGAACCCCGGATGAAAAACTGTTTTTT | CASSFRTPDEKLFF
TRBJ1-6 | NA | TRBV19 | NA | TGTGCCAGTAGTATTGATCACAGCTCACCCCTCCACTTT | CASSIDHSSPLHF
TRBJ1-4 | NA | TRBV5-1 | TRBD1 | TGCGCCAGCAGCTGGACCCCCGGGACAGGGGGCGAAAAACTGTTTTTT | CASSWTPGTGGEKLFF
TRBJ1-1 | NA | TRBV2 | TRBD1 | TGTGCCAGCAGGTCGGGACAGGGTTACACTGAAGCTTTCTTT | CASRSGQGYTEAFF
TRBJ2-2 | NA | TRBV6-6 | TRBD2 | TGTGCCAGCAGTCCTACCGGACTAGCATTGGTCACCGGGGAGCTGTTTTTT | CASSPTGLALVTGELFF
TRBJ2-1 | NA | TRBV6-5 | NA | TGTGCCAGCAGTTACTTGGCACAGACCTACAATGAGCAGTTCTTC | CASSYLAQTYNEQFF
TRBJ2-5 | NA | TRBV3-1/TRBV3-2 | TRBD2 | TGTGCCAGTTTTCTAGCGGGGGCCAAGGAGACCCAGTACTTC | CASFLAGAKETQYF
TRBJ2-3 | NA | TRBV30 | TRBD2 | TGTGCCTGGGCTCCGGGACTAGCGGGGGGAGCAGATACGCAGTATTTT | CAWAPGLAGGADTQYF
TRBJ2-1 | NA | TRBV19 | TRBD2 | TGTGCCAGTAGTATCCCCGGGGCGGGGGGGCTGATTTATGAGCAGTTCTTC | CASSIPGAGGLIYEQFF
TRBJ1-1 | NA | TRBV18 | TRBD1 | TGTGCCAGCTCACCCGACAGGGGAAGAGCTGAAGCTTTCTTT | CASSPDRGRAEAFF
TRBJ2-2 | NA | TRBV7-9 | TRBD2 | TGTGCCAGCAGCAAGACTAGCGGGGGAACGAACACCGGGGAGCTGTTTTTT | CASSKTSGGTNTGELFF
TRBJ1-6 | NA | TRBV6-5 | NA | TGTGCCAGCAGTTACTCAACGGGGACCTATAATTCACCCCTCCACTTT | CASSYSTGTYNSPLHF
TRBJ2-7 | once | TRBV5-4 | TRBD2 | TGTGCCAGCAGCCCCCGGGACTACCCCTACGAGCAGTACTTC | CASSPRDYPYEQYF
TRBJ1-6 | few | TRBV4-1 | NA | TGCGCCAGCAGCCAAGAAGGCGGCTCACCCCTCCACTTT | CASSQEGGSPLHF
TRBJ2-7 | NA | TRBV7-2 | TRBD2 | TGTGCCAGCAGCTTAGAGGCGGGGGGTCCGTACTTC | CASSLEAGGPYF
TRBJ1-1 | once | TRBV11-1 | TRBD1 | TGTGCCAGCAGCGTGACAGGGGATCGGACTGAAGCTTTCTTT | CASSVTGDRTEAFF
TRBJ1-1 | once | TRBV10-3 | NA | TGTGCCATCAGGGAGGGACAAAAGAGCACTGAAGCTTTCTTT | CAIREGQKSTEAFF